This T cell receptor beta chain is from a study of long-term antiretroviral therapy in people with HIV. It was version v3.0 of the immunoSEQ assay that was run at survey level. Sequencing set out to capture roughly 35,000-55,000 T-cell genomes per sample. The protocol was immunoSEQ multiplex PCR, while the TCRdb copy is restricted to in-frame clones and leaves out a portion. This table has around 21,000 clones, about four fifths appearing once. Unmatched junction bases numbered 10, after V lost 6 bases and J lost 9 bases. The CDR3 is 14 residues long. Germline-derived CDR1 and CDR2 are SNHLY and FYNNEI. The sample holds one count of this clone. Its antigen remains unidentified. Study-wide results and caveats: Upon ART, diversity increased but remained lower than transplant donor controls.

The chain has TRBV2 and TRBJ2-1, with TRBD2 identical over 8 bases. Material: unsorted PBMCs, obtained 0.1 years before starting antiretroviral therapy. The receptor comes from a man aged 35 to 55 with HIV. This chain's CDR3 is CASRGGGTFTEQFF. For the CDR3, the DNA is TGTGCCAGCAGAGGCGGGGGGACCTTCACTGAGCAGTTCTTC.